Listed here are 2 T cell receptor beta chains from one sample, sequenced in a study of CD4 and CD8 cells across lung adenocarcinoma regions. TCRdb processed the PCR reads anew with MiXCR; each CDR3 protein has one entry. Of about 19,000 distinct CDR3 sequences listed, roughly 50% are singletons. Specimen: CD4+ T cells from the margin of a lung tumor. These receptors were obtained from a male donor with lung adenocarcinoma. The CD4 and CD8 labels of this study may be unreliable.

This clonotype appeared a few times. The V gene is TRBV3-1, the J gene TRBJ2-1; 8 nucleotides line up with TRBD2. V shed 1 base and J 3 bases; nucleotides not matched to a gene: 2. The CDR3 consists of 15 residues. Germline loops: CDR1 LGHDT, CDR2 YNNKEL (reference sequence). This CDR3 reads CASSQGLAIYNEQFF. The DNA of the CDR3 is TGTGCCAGCAGCCAAGGACTAGCGATCTACAATGAGCAGTTCTTC.

The chain carries TRBV6-5 and TRBJ2-2; the D call may be TRBD1 or TRBD2 (5 bases each). V lost 6 bases and J lost 16, with 27 bases in between. CDR3 length: 15 amino acids. Germline loops: CDR1 MNHEY, CDR2 SVGAGI. CDR3 residues: CASRLQSVIPGTQFF. CDR3 bases: TGTGCCAGCAGACTCCAGTCTGTAATTCCCGGGACGCAGTTTTTT.